The 2 T cell receptor beta chains below come from one sample, sequenced in a study of cytomegalovirus exposure and HLA in healthy donors. The study ran its PCR with 60 Vbeta and 13 Jbeta primers. Libraries were prepared by immunoSEQ multiplex PCR; TCRdb keeps only in-frame clonotypes and omits some of them. The table shows about 59,000 clones, with around 83% occurring only once. The sequenced sample consisted of PBMCs. These receptors all stem from a human donor in good health.

This chain links TRBV7-2 with TRBJ2-3; TRBD1 is a possible D gene (5 bases). V lost 5 bases and J 1 base, leaving 22 bases between the germline ends. CDR1 and CDR2 (germline): SGHTA, FQGNSA. The CDR3 sequence is 18 residues long. The CDR3, as DNA: TGTGCCAGCAGCCGCGTGGCTGTTGCAGGGTCGGGCACAGATACGCAGTATTTT. Translated, it gives CASSRVAVAGSGTDTQYF.

This clone was recorded once. The gene calls are TRBV7-9 and TRBJ2-7, with D possibly matching TRBD1 (6 bases). This CDR3 comprises 14 residues. Germline assignment: CDR1 SEHNR and CDR2 FQNEAQ (reference sequence). V lost 0 bases and J lost 3, with 9 bases in between. CDR3: CASSLAGANYEQYF. The CDR3 DNA reads as TGTGCCAGCAGCTTAGCGGGGGCCAACTACGAGCAGTACTTC.